The present entry profiles one TCR beta chain with its context. Methods used by the authors: Reference gene primer amplification gave nucleated cell count estimates. Only in-frame clones appear in the TCRdb table, and some are missing; sequencing was by immunoSEQ multiplex PCR. D and trimming were read from the DNA, whereas the V and J calls and clone size are those reported in that table. This sample carries about 39,000 clones, more than 80% of them seen once, and the ten largest clones take 14%. The data derive from a study of blood T cell repertoires in COVID-19. Turning to the study itself: The analysed material was cDNA or gDNA that came from T cells, B-cell-depleted T cells, or PBMCs.

The CDR3 spans 16 residues. Germline trimming cut 0 bases from V and 4 bases from J; bases unmatched to any gene: 6. In germline, CDR1 is LNHNV, CDR2 YYDKDF (reference sequence). The source material was peripheral blood. The gene calls are TRBV15 and TRBJ1-3; TRBD1 aligns across 7 bases. This receptor was obtained from a man between 50 and 59 years old with active or convalescent COVID-19. The CDR3 DNA follows: TGTGCCACCAGCAGAGACCGGGTAGGGGGCGGAAACACCATATATTTT. This translates into CATSRDRVGGGNTIYF.